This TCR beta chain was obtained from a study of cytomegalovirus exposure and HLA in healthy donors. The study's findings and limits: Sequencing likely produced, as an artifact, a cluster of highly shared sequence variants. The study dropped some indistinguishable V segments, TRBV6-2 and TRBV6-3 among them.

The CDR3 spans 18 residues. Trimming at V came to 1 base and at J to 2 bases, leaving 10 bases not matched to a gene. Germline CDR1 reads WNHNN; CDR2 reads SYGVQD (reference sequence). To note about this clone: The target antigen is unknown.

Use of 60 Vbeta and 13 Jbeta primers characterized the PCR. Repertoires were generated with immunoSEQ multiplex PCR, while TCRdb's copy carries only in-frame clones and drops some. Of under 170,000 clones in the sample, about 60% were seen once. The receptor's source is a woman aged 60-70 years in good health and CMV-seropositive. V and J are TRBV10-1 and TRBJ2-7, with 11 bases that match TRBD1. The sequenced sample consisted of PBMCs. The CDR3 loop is CASSEYKDRGPPTYEQYF. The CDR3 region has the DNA TGCGCCAGCAGTGAGTATAAGGACAGGGGGCCCCCAACCTACGAGCAGTACTTC.